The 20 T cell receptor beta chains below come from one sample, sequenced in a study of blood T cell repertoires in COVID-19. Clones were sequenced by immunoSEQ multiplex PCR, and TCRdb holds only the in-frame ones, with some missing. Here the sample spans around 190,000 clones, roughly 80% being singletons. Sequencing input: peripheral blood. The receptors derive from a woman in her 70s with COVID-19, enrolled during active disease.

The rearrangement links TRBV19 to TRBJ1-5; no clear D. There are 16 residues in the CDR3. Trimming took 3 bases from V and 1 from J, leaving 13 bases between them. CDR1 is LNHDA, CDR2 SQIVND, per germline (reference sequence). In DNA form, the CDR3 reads TGTGCCAGTAGTATCTTCGTATCGGGGAGCAATCAGCCCCAGCATTTT. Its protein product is CASSIFVSGSNQPQHF.

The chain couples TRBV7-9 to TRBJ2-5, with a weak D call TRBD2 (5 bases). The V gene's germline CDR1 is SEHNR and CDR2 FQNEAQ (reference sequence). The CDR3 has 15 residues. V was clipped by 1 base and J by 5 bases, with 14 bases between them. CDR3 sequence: CASSLGTYNMETQYF. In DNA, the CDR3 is TGTGCCAGCAGCTTAGGGACTTATAATATGGAGACCCAGTACTTC.

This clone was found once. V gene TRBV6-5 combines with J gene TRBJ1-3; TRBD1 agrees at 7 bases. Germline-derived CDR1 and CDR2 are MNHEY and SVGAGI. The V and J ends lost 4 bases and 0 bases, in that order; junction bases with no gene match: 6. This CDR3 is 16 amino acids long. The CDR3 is CASSSRDRLSGNTIYF. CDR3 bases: TGTGCCAGCAGTTCCCGGGACAGACTCTCTGGAAACACCATATATTTT.

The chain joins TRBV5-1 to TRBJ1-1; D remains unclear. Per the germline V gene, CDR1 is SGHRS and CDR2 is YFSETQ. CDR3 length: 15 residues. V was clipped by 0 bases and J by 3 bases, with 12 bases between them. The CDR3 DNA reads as TGCGCCAGCAGCTTGGTTTCGGCTGGGCACACTGAAGCTTTCTTT. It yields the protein CASSLVSAGHTEAFF.

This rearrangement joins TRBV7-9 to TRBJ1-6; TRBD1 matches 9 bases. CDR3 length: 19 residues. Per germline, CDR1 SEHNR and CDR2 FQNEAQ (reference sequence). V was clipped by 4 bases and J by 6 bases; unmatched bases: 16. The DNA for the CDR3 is TGTGCCAGCAGCTCCTTACCGGGACAGGGTGACCGAGCTAATTCACCCCTCCACTTT. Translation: CASSSLPGQGDRANSPLHF.

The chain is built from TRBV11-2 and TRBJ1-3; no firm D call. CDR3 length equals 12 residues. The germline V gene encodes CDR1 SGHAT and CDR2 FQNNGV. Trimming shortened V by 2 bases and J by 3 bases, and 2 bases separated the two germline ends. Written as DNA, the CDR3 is TGTGCCAGCAGCTTATATGGAAACACCATATATTTT. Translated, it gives CASSLYGNTIYF.

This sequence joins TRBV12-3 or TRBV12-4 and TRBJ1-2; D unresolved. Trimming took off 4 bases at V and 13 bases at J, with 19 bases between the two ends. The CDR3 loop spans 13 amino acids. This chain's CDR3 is CASSSFPGRTATF. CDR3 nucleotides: TGTGCCAGCAGTTCCTTCCCGGGTCGAACCGCCACCTTC.

In DNA form, the CDR3 reads TGTGCCAGCAGCGTAGGTGAACGGTTGACTGAAGCTTTCTTT. This codes for CASSVGERLTEAFF. The J gene is TRBJ1-1, the V gene TRBV9; D unclear. This CDR3 has 14 residues. Trimming took 0 bases from V and 5 from J, leaving 11 bases between them. CDR1 and CDR2 (germline): SGDLS, YYNGEE.

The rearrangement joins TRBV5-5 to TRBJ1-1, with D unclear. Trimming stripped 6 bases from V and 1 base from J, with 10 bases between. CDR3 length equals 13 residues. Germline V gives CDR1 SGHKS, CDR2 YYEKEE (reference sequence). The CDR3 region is CASKTIPNTEAFF. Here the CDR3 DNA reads TGTGCCAGCAAAACAATTCCGAACACTGAAGCTTTCTTT.

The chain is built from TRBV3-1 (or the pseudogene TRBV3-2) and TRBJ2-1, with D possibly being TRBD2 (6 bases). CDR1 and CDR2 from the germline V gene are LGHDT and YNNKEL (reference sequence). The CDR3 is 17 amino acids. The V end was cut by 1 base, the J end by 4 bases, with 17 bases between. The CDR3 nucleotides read TGTGCCAGCAGCCAAGTAGTAGGCGGGACGGGATACAATGAGCAGTTCTTC. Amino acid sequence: CASSQVVGGTGYNEQFF.

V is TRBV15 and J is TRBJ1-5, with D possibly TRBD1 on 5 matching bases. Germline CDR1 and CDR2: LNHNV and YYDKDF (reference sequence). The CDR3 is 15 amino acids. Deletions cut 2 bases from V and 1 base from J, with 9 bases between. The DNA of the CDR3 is TGTGCCACCAGCAGACAGGGTAGGAGCAATCAGCCCCAGCATTTT. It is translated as CATSRQGRSNQPQHF.

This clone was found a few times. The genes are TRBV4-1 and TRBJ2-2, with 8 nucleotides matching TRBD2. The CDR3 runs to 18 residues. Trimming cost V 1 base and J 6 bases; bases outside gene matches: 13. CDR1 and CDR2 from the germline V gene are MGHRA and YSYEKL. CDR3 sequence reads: CASSQGDWGGRYSGELFF. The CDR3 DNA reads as TGCGCCAGCAGCCAAGGGGACTGGGGCGGGAGGTATTCCGGGGAGCTGTTTTTT.

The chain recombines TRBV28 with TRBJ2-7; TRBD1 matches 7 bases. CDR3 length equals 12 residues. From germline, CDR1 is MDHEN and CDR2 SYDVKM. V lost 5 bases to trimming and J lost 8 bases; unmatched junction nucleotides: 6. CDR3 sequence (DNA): TGTGCCAGCAGTGACAGGGTCACGAAGCAGTACTTC. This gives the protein CASSDRVTKQYF. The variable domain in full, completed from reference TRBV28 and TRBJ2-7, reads DVKVTQSSRYLVKRTGEKVFLECVQDMDHENMFWYRQDPGLGLRLIYFSYDVKMKEKGDIPEGYSVSREKKERFSLILESASTNQTSMYLCASSDRVTKQYFGPGTRLTVT.

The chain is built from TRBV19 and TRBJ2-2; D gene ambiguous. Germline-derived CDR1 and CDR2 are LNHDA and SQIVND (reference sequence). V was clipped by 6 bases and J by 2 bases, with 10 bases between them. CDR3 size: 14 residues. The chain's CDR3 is CASRKESNTGELFF. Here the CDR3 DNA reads TGTGCCAGTAGGAAGGAGTCTAACACCGGGGAGCTGTTTTTT.

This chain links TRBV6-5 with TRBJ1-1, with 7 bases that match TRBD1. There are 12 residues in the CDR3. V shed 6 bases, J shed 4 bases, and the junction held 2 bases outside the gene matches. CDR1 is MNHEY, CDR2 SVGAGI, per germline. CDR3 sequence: CASRTGTTEAFF. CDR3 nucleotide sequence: TGTGCCAGCAGGACAGGGACCACTGAAGCTTTCTTT.

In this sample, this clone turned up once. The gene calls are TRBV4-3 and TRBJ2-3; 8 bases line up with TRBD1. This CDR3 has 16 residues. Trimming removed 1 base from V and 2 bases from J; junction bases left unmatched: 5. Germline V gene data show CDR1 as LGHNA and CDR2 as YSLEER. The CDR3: CASSQGAGGPTDTQYF. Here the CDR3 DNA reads TGCGCCAGCAGCCAAGGGGCAGGGGGCCCCACAGATACGCAGTATTTT.

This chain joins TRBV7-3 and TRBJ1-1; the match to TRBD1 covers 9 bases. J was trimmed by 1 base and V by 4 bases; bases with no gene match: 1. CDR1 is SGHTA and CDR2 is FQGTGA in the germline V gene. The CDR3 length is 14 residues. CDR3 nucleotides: TGTGCCAGCAGCTCGGGACAGGGGAACACTGAAGCTTTCTTT. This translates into CASSSGQGNTEAFF.

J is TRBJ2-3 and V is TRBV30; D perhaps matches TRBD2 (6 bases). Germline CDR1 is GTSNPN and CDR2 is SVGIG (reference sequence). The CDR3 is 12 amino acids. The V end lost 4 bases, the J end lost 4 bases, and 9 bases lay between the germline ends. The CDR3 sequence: CAWKAGPDTQYF. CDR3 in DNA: TGTGCCTGGAAGGCGGGACCAGATACGCAGTATTTT.

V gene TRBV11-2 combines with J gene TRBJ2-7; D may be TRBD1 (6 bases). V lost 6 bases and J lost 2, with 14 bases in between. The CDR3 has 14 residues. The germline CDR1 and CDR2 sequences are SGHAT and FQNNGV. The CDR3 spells CASRRQGRPYEQYF. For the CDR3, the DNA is TGTGCCAGCAGGCGGCAGGGGCGCCCCTACGAGCAGTACTTC. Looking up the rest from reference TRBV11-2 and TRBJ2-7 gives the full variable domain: EAGVAQSPRYKIIEKRQSVAFWCNPISGHATLYWYQQILGQGPKLLIQFQNNGVVDDSQLPKDRFSAERLKGVDSTLKIQPAKLEDSAVYLCASRRQGRPYEQYFGPGTRLTVT.

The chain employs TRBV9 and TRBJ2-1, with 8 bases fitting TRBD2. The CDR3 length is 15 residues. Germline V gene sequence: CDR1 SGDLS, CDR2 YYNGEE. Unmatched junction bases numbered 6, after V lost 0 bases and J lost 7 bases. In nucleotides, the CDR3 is TGTGCCAGCAGCGTAGGAGCGGGAGATGGTAATGAGCAGTTCTTC. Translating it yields CASSVGAGDGNEQFF.